The text below deals with one T cell receptor beta chain. As yet, its antigen is unknown. Compared with germline, one end of the junction differs, possibly owing to a read error. This sample stems from a study of beta chain features in type 1 diabetes. Study findings and constraints: For cells with high TCR expression, cDNA sequencing could yield over-representation.

Per the germline V gene, CDR1 is SGHTA and CDR2 is FQGNSA. The CDR3 totals 14 residues. Of the isolated RNA, all was reverse transcribed, and so the sequenced material was expressed TCRB transcripts. Repertoires were generated with immunoSEQ multiplex PCR, while TCRdb's copy carries only in-frame clones and drops some. The data hold 310,000 or so clones, with about 11% observed a single time. The receptor was derived from a woman aged 25 to 39 in good health. The chain links TRBV7-2 to TRBJ2-1; D might be TRBD1 (7 bases). Sample: naive CD4+ T cells from blood. The CDR3 DNA reads as TGTGCCAGCACCCCTCGAGGGGGCGGGCGGGGTTTAATCTTC. This translates into CASTPRGGGRGLIF.